This TCR beta chain was observed in a study of patients and donors after allogeneic stem cell transplantation. Each CDR3 protein gets one entry after TCRdb re-called the RT-PCR reads with MiXCR. The profile shows hundreds of thousands of distinct CDR3 sequences, roughly 17% of them singletons. The V gene lost 8 bases and the J gene lost 2 bases, with 23 bases spanning the gap. Per germline, CDR1 MNHEY and CDR2 SVGEGT. The CDR3 extends over 17 amino acids. The chain uses TRBV6-2 or TRBV6-3 and TRBJ2-3; possibly TRBD2 for D (5 bases). This TCR derives from a human donor who was either an allogeneic HSCT recipient or a stem cell or donor lymphocyte infusion donor (not recorded which). It is not recorded whose cells these are; they may come from a transplant donor. The specimen was blood, either unsorted or a sorted T cell fraction (not recorded which). This CDR3 is CASGPLERRRYTDTQYF. The CDR3 nucleotides are TGTGCCAGCGGTCCCCTCGAGCGGAGAAGATACACAGATACGCAGTATTTT.